This T cell receptor (beta chain) was documented in a study of blood T cell repertoires in COVID-19. Study-level information: Acute-phase and convalescent COVID-19 samples originated in the United States, Italy and Spain. In each case, the material was cDNA or gDNA derived from T cells, B-cell-depleted T cells, or PBMCs.

Those who participated ranged in age from about 18 to 95 years and resided in 20 to 30 US areas. Clinical histories supplied by participants themselves formed the basis of cohort assignment. The CDR3 is 13 amino acids. Germline loops: CDR1 LNHDA, CDR2 SQIVND (reference sequence). V dropped 7 bases and J dropped 6 bases, with 10 bases sitting between them. The assay was immunoSEQ multiplex PCR, and TCRdb's table has in-frame clones only and misses some. The table lists 250,000 to 300,000 clones, roughly 88% of them singletons. The receptor was isolated from a woman in her thirties or forties with acute COVID-19. The sample comprised PBMCs or T cells enriched from blood (not recorded which). V gene TRBV19 combines with J gene TRBJ1-6; the D is unclear. The CDR3 sequence: CASTPDGNSPLHF. In nucleotides, the CDR3 is TGTGCCAGTACCCCAGATGGTAATTCACCCCTCCACTTT.